The 15 T cell receptor beta chains below all came from one sample that was sequenced in a study of prognosis after radiotherapy for stage I lung cancer. The study amplified the TCR beta CDR3 region from genomic DNA. This amplification was carried out by two rounds of multiplex PCR. Gene-specific TRBV and TRBJ primers were used in PCR round one. TCRdb reprocessed the multiplex PCR reads via MiXCR and lists one record per CDR3 protein. The sample has roughly 15,000 distinct CDR3 sequences; 15% to 20% are singletons. The specimen was PBMCs, collected before or after stereotactic body radiation therapy (not recorded which). The receptors come from a donor of 50 years or more with non-small cell lung cancer.

As for this clonotype: This could be a read error, since a much larger clone is one nucleotide away. The chain combines TRBV6-1 with TRBJ2-5; possibly TRBD2 for D (5 bases). This CDR3 is 15 amino acids long. Trimming stripped 2 bases from V and 2 bases from J, with 12 bases between. Looked up from germline, CDR1 is MNHNS and CDR2 is SASEGT. CDR3 sequence reads: CASSEFRTGQETQYF. The DNA of the CDR3 is TGTGCCAGCAGTGAATTTAGGACTGGACAAGAGACCCAGTACTTC.

This clonotype was recorded many times. The chain links TRBV30 to TRBJ2-3; 8 nucleotides line up with TRBD2. V dropped 1 base and J dropped 0; count of bases not matched to a gene: 12. Germline assignment: CDR1 GTSNPN and CDR2 SVGIG (reference sequence). The CDR3 runs to 18 residues. The DNA of the CDR3 is TGTGCCTGGAGTGGGGCGGGGGGCTACGTAGCTAGCACAGATACGCAGTATTTT. Its translation is CAWSGAGGYVASTDTQYF.

At least ten counts were recorded for this clonotype. The chain employs TRBV6-2 or TRBV6-3 and TRBJ2-5; the match to TRBD2 covers 7 bases. This CDR3 is 18 amino acids long. The germline CDR1 and CDR2 sequences are MNHEY and SVGEGT. The V and J ends lost 3 bases and 5 bases, in that order; junction bases with no gene match: 18. In DNA, the CDR3 is TGTGCCAGCAGTTATAGGCTAGCGGCCCCGAAATTGAGGGAGACCCAGTACTTC. Translating it yields CASSYRLAAPKLRETQYF.

This clonotype was seen ten or more times. CDR3 region: CASSLQVFLGADTQYF. DNA of the CDR3: TGTGCCAGCAGCTTACAGGTCTTCCTTGGGGCAGATACGCAGTATTTT. The rearrangement uses TRBV7-2 and TRBJ2-3; unclear D gene. Germline V gives CDR1 SGHTA, CDR2 FQGNSA. Trimming took 2 bases from V and 4 from J, leaving 16 bases between them. The CDR3 covers 16 residues.

This clonotype was observed at least ten times. The chain carries TRBV24-1 and TRBJ1-2; 10 bases align to TRBD1. J lost 6 bases, V lost 7 bases, and 10 bases had no gene match. In germline, CDR1 is KGHDR, CDR2 SFDVKD. The CDR3 has 15 residues. CDR3 residues: CATSEGTGAGDGYTF. For the CDR3, the DNA is TGTGCCACCAGCGAAGGGACAGGGGCTGGAGATGGCTACACCTTC.

This clonotype was counted many times. V usage is TRBV12-3 or TRBV12-4 and J usage is TRBJ2-5, with 8 positions matching TRBD1. The CDR3 extends over 14 amino acids. The ends lost 5 bases at V and 5 bases at J; junction bases unmatched: 7. As DNA, the CDR3 is TGTGCCAGCAGTCCAGGACAGGGCCGGGAGACCCAGTACTTC. Its protein product is CASSPGQGRETQYF.

There are many counts of this clonotype. The DNA for the CDR3 is TGTGCCAGCTCTCCCGGGACAGCCCGAAGAGAGACTGAAGCTTTCTTT. Protein product: CASSPGTARRETEAFF. The chain joins TRBV18 to TRBJ1-1, with 7 bases matching TRBD1. The CDR3 length is 16 residues. Trimming took 6 bases from V and 5 from J; bases not matched to a gene: 15. Germline CDR1 is KGHSH and CDR2 is LQKENI.

A note on this clonotype: A much larger clone sits a single nucleotide away, making a read error possible. V is TRBV6-1 and J is TRBJ2-2; 8 bases are a match to TRBD2. There are 14 residues in the CDR3. Germline values: CDR1 MNHNS, CDR2 SASEGT. V lost 11 bases to trimming and J lost 3 bases; unmatched junction nucleotides: 8. CDR3 region: CAGTGGGDTGELFF. The CDR3 nucleotides read TGTGCCGGAACGGGGGGGGGAGACACCGGGGAGCTGTTTTTT.

The sample holds many counts of this clonotype. The V and J genes are TRBV12-3 or TRBV12-4 and TRBJ1-2, with 7 bases aligning to TRBD1. V shed 7 bases and J 6 bases; nucleotides not matched to a gene: 8. This CDR3 has 13 amino acids. CDR3 protein: CASNSGTVNGYTF. The CDR3 bases are TGTGCCAGCAACTCCGGGACAGTCAATGGCTACACCTTC.

The sample holds many counts of this clonotype. V usage is TRBV13 and J usage is TRBJ2-1; TRBD1 matches 9 bases. Looked up from germline, CDR1 is PRHDT and CDR2 is FYEKMQ (reference sequence). After removal of 5 bases from V and 6 bases from J, the junction contained 14 bases not matched to a gene. This CDR3 has 17 amino acids. CDR3: CASSRWTGDRLVNEQFF. CDR3 bases: TGTGCCAGCAGCCGTTGGACAGGGGATCGCCTAGTCAATGAGCAGTTCTTC.

This clonotype is termed medium-sized. The chain uses TRBV11-3 and TRBJ2-7; TRBD1 aligns across 9 bases. The CDR3 consists of 15 residues. V was pared by 5 bases and J by 4 bases, with 9 bases of the junction left unmatched. In germline, CDR1 is SGHNT, CDR2 YENEEA. The CDR3: CASSHPGTGLYEQYF. The CDR3 DNA follows: TGTGCCAGCAGCCACCCCGGGACAGGGCTTTACGAGCAGTACTTC.

This clonotype was detected ten times or more. CDR3 in amino acids: CASSPQTGNEQYF. DNA for the CDR3: TGTGCCAGCAGCCCCCAGACAGGGAACGAGCAGTACTTC. The chain joins TRBV5-4 to TRBJ2-7; 7 bases are shared with TRBD1. CDR3 size: 13 residues. J lost 5 bases, V lost 4 bases, and 6 bases had no gene match. CDR1 and CDR2 (germline): SGHNT, YYREEE (reference sequence).

In its sample, this clonotype was seen many times. The chain recombines TRBV7-9 with TRBJ2-1, with D perhaps TRBD1 or TRBD2 (5 bases each). The germline V gene encodes CDR1 SEHNR and CDR2 FQNEAQ (reference sequence). The V and J ends lost 4 bases and 0 bases respectively, with 10 bases between them. The length of the CDR3 is 15 residues. In DNA form, the CDR3 reads TGTGCCAGCAGCTGGTCGGGGCGCTCCTACAATGAGCAGTTCTTC. Its translation: CASSWSGRSYNEQFF.

There are many counts of this clonotype. The rearrangement joins TRBV7-8 to TRBJ2-2; no clear D. The CDR3 covers 14 residues. Between the trimmed V and J ends, which lost 1 base and 1 base, there was a span of 4 bases. Germline-derived CDR1 and CDR2 are SGHVS and FQNEAQ. CDR3: CASSLDKNTGELFF. DNA for the CDR3: TGTGCCAGCAGCTTAGACAAGAACACCGGGGAGCTGTTTTTT. The full variable domain, its missing parts supplied by reference TRBV7-8 and TRBJ2-2, is GAGVSQSPRYKVAKRGQDVALRCDPISGHVSLFWYQQALGQGPEFLTYFQNEAQLDKSGLPSDRFFAERPEGSVSTLKIQRTQQEDSAVYLCASSLDKNTGELFFGEGSRLTVL.

A note on this clonotype: A much larger clone sits a single nucleotide away, making a read error possible. The gene calls are TRBV10-2 and TRBJ2-5; no clear D gene. CDR1 and CDR2 (germline): WSHSY, SAAADI. CDR3 size: 12 residues. The CDR3 sequence is CASSESVEAQYF. DNA of the CDR3: TGCGCCAGCAGTGAGTCGGTAGAGGCCCAGTACTTC.